Below, 8 T cell receptor beta chains from the same sample are listed, as sequenced in a study of cytomegalovirus exposure and HLA in healthy donors. The PCR made use of 60 Vbeta and 13 Jbeta primers. Here immunoSEQ multiplex PCR was the method, and the copy in TCRdb shows in-frame clones only, minus some. This table has 150,000 to 200,000 clones, roughly four fifths appearing once. Sequencing input: PBMCs. The receptors were sampled from a man in his forties or fifties in good health and CMV-seronegative.

The CDR3 nucleotides are TGTGCCAGCAGTCCTATCCGGGACAGACCCTATGGCTACACCTTC. Its translation: CASSPIRDRPYGYTF. V and J are TRBV6-5 and TRBJ1-2, with 7 bases aligning to TRBD1. CDR3 length: 15 amino acids. Unmatched junction bases numbered 10, after V lost 5 bases and J lost 4 bases. CDR1 and CDR2 (germline): MNHEY, SVGAGI.

The chain recombines TRBV4-2 with TRBJ1-2; D remains ambiguous. Germline assignment: CDR1 LGHNA and CDR2 YNFKEQ. The CDR3 has 14 amino acids. V was clipped by 0 bases and J by 5 bases, with 10 bases between them. CDR3 nucleotides: TGTGCCAGCAGCCAAGAGAGGGCTCCTTATGGCTACACCTTC. This encodes CASSQERAPYGYTF.

This clone was detected a few times. This chain links TRBV28 with TRBJ1-1; TRBD1 aligns across 7 bases. The CDR3 is 13 residues long. J was trimmed by 9 bases and V by 3 bases; bases with no gene match: 7. Germline loops: CDR1 MDHEN, CDR2 SYDVKM. The CDR3 region has the DNA TGTGCCAGCAGTTTGCCCGGGACAGTGCAAGCTTTCTTT. It encodes CASSLPGTVQAFF.

CDR3 bases: TGTGCCAGCAGCCCCCAGGGGGGCTCCTACGAGCAGTACTTC. It specifies CASSPQGGSYEQYF. The V gene is TRBV7-8, the J gene TRBJ2-7, with a weak D call TRBD1 (7 bases). The CDR3 is 14 residues long. Germline lookup yields CDR1 SGHVS and CDR2 FQNEAQ. V was pared by 5 bases and J by 0 bases, with 11 bases between.

This sequence joins TRBV9 and TRBJ1-2, with D maybe TRBD1 (6 bases). The CDR3 consists of 14 residues. Germline CDR1 SGDLS, CDR2 YYNGEE. V lost 4 bases and J lost 4, with 14 bases in between. In nucleotides, the CDR3 is TGTGCCAGCAGCACTCACAGGGCGCCCTATGGCTACACCTTC. Translated, it gives CASSTHRAPYGYTF.

The V call is TRBV19, the J call TRBJ1-5, with a weak D call TRBD1 (6 bases). This CDR3 is built from 14 residues. Germline CDR1 is LNHDA and CDR2 is SQIVND (reference sequence). Trimming took off 4 bases at V and 4 bases at J, with 11 bases between the two ends. CDR3 protein: CASSNQGMNQPQHF. CDR3 nucleotide sequence: TGTGCCAGTAGTAACCAGGGGATGAATCAGCCCCAGCATTTT. The entire variable domain, with the rest obtained from reference TRBV19 and TRBJ1-5, is as follows: DGGITQSPKYLFRKEGQNVTLSCEQNLNHDAMYWYRQDPGQGLRLIYYSQIVNDFQKGDIAEGYSVSREKKESFPLTVTSAQKNPTAFYLCASSNQGMNQPQHFGDGTRLSIL.

The genes are TRBV9 and TRBJ2-3; 7 nucleotides agree with TRBD2. After removal of 0 bases from V and 4 bases from J, the junction contained 5 bases not matched to a gene. Per the germline V gene, CDR1 is SGDLS and CDR2 is YYNGEE. This CDR3 comprises 15 residues. The CDR3 coding sequence is TGTGCCAGCAGCGTAGTGGGGGGGGAGCCAGATACGCAGTATTTT. Residues: CASSVVGGEPDTQYF.

This clone was seen more than once but under ten times. CDR3 sequence reads: CASSPRQGAGTGELFF. The CDR3 DNA is TGTGCCAGCAGCCCCCGACAGGGGGCGGGCACCGGGGAGCTGTTTTTT. This rearrangement joins TRBV9 to TRBJ2-2, with 10 bases identical to TRBD1. The CDR3 has 16 residues. CDR1 is SGDLS and CDR2 is YYNGEE in the germline V gene. Trimming took 4 bases from V and 4 from J; bases not matched to a gene: 7.